Many counts were recorded for the clone carrying this T cell receptor (beta chain). Its antigen is unknown. Researchers took RNA transcripts and amplified TCR beta CDR3 regions from them. Investigators did first-round RT-PCR with HTBI primers, then second-round multiplex PCR. TCRdb ran MiXCR on the multiplex PCR reads and lists one entry per CDR3 protein. The data hold hundreds of thousands of distinct CDR3 sequences, with approximately 15% observed a single time. These data come from a study of Graves' ophthalmopathy and Graves' hyperthyroidism. Study observations and caveats: Blood shared most expanded thyroid clonotypes above 0.001 frequency.

The CDR3 is made up of 14 amino acids. Germline V gives CDR1 SEHNR, CDR2 FQNEAQ (reference sequence). V was pared by 7 bases and J by 1 base, with 13 bases between. The J gene is TRBJ1-1, the V gene TRBV7-9; the D is unclear. This receptor was identified in a woman aged 30 to 39 with Graves' ophthalmopathy. The sequencing input was blood. The CDR3 protein is CASTLYPKNTEAFF. As DNA, the CDR3 is TGTGCCAGCACCCTATACCCAAAGAACACTGAAGCTTTCTTT.